Each of the 21 T cell receptor beta chains below was sequenced from the same sample in a study of cytomegalovirus exposure and HLA in healthy donors. The PCR was carried out with 60 Vbeta primers and 13 Jbeta primers. The table came from immunoSEQ multiplex PCR; TCRdb's copy has only in-frame clones and leaves some out. The sample includes under 200,000 clones, approximately 80% of them seen just once. Material for sequencing was PBMCs. These receptors were obtained from a woman aged 25-40 years in good health and CMV-seropositive.

The rearrangement links TRBV7-9 to TRBJ2-3, with 12 bases that match TRBD2. Looked up from germline, CDR1 is SEHNR and CDR2 is FQNEAQ (reference sequence). V lost 5 bases to trimming and J lost 3 bases; unmatched junction nucleotides: 6. The CDR3 extends over 16 amino acids. The DNA for the CDR3 is TGTGCCAGCAGCCAAGGGCTAGCGGGAGGGACAGATACGCAGTATTTT. Translating gives CASSQGLAGGTDTQYF.

This chain uses TRBV19 with TRBJ2-3; 7 bases fit TRBD1. The CDR3 is made up of 13 amino acids. After removal of 9 bases from V and 2 bases from J, the junction contained 5 bases not matched to a gene. Germline V gene lookup returns CDR1 LNHDA and CDR2 SQIVND (reference sequence). The DNA of the CDR3 is TGTGCCAGCCGGGACAGAAACACAGATACGCAGTATTTT. Translated, it gives CASRDRNTDTQYF. Combining the CDR3 with reference TRBV19 and TRBJ2-3 gives the whole variable domain DGGITQSPKYLFRKEGQNVTLSCEQNLNHDAMYWYRQDPGQGLRLIYYSQIVNDFQKGDIAEGYSVSREKKESFPLTVTSAQKNPTAFYLCASRDRNTDTQYFGPGTRLTVL.

This clone was observed once. This rearrangement joins TRBV10-3 to TRBJ2-1; the D gene is possibly TRBD1 (6 bases). Germline V gene data show CDR1 as ENHRY and CDR2 as SYGVKD. The V and J ends lost 3 bases and 1 base respectively, with 10 bases between them. This CDR3 spans 15 amino acids. As DNA, the CDR3 is TGTGCCATCAGTGACCACAGGGAGTCCTACAATGAGCAGTTCTTC. Amino acids: CAISDHRESYNEQFF.

The CDR3 bases are TGTGCCAGCAGCCAAGATTCTGTGTTGGCGGGAGTAGATGAGCAGTTCTTC. Translation gives CASSQDSVLAGVDEQFF. V is TRBV14 and J is TRBJ2-1; 7 positions agree with TRBD2. The CDR3 is made up of 17 amino acids. Germline assignment: CDR1 SGHDN and CDR2 FVKESK. J lost 8 bases, V lost 0 bases, and 13 bases had no gene match.

The chain is built from TRBV28 and TRBJ1-4; TRBD1 matches 9 bases. V was clipped by 3 bases and J by 8 bases; unmatched bases: 13. This CDR3 contains 17 residues. Germline CDR1 MDHEN, CDR2 SYDVKM. The CDR3 loop is CASSFVPGQGRREKLFF. CDR3 nucleotide sequence: TGTGCCAGCAGTTTCGTCCCGGGACAGGGAAGAAGGGAAAAACTGTTTTTT.

The chain uses TRBV7-2 and TRBJ1-5; TRBD1 matches at 11 bases. The CDR3 runs 17 residues. Trimming at V came to 6 bases and at J to 1 base, leaving 8 bases not matched to a gene. The germline V gene has CDR1 SGHTA and CDR2 FQGNSA. The CDR3 bases are TGTGCCAGCAGTTATCGGACAGGGGGCATGAGCAATCAGCCCCAGCATTTT. Its protein is CASSYRTGGMSNQPQHF. Based on the CDR3 plus reference TRBV7-2 and TRBJ1-5, the full variable domain is GAGVSQSPSNKVTEKGKDVELRCDPISGHTALYWYRQSLGQGLEFLIYFQGNSAPDKSGLPSDRFSAERTGGSVSTLTIQRTQQEDSAVYLCASSYRTGGMSNQPQHFGDGTRLSIL.

This clone was recorded only once. V usage is TRBV6-6 and J usage is TRBJ2-7; 8 positions match TRBD1. V shed 10 bases, J shed 5 bases, and the junction held 16 bases outside the gene matches. The CDR3 contains 15 residues. Germline V CDR1 and CDR2: MNHNY, SVGAGI (reference sequence). CDR3 in amino acids: CATSWAGGNLNEQYF. The CDR3 DNA reads as TGTGCCACTTCGTGGGCAGGGGGCAATCTTAACGAGCAGTACTTC.

This clone was counted a few times. The chain couples TRBV7-2 to TRBJ1-2; D perhaps matches TRBD1 (6 bases). From germline, CDR1 is SGHTA and CDR2 FQGNSA. V was cut by 4 bases and J by 8 bases, with 14 bases left in between. The CDR3 has 13 amino acids. Written as DNA, the CDR3 is TGTGCCAGCAGCTCCCCAGGGGCGACGGGCTACACCTTC. As protein: CASSSPGATGYTF.

V usage is TRBV5-4 and J usage is TRBJ1-4; 11 positions agree with TRBD1. The germline V gene encodes CDR1 SGHNT and CDR2 YYREEE (reference sequence). The CDR3 contains 15 residues. V was pared by 2 bases and J by 11 bases, with 8 bases of the junction left unmatched. This CDR3 is CASSLGQGAGEKLFF. The CDR3 DNA reads as TGTGCCAGCAGCTTAGGACAGGGGGCGGGTGAGAAACTGTTTTTT.

V gene TRBV5-6 combines with J gene TRBJ1-2; no firm D call. The CDR3 sequence is 16 residues long. V dropped 5 bases and J dropped 7 bases, with 24 bases sitting between them. Germline CDR1 is SGHDT and CDR2 is YYEEEE. The CDR3 coding sequence is TGTGCCAGCAGTCGGAGACGGGCCACTGGACTTGCTGGCTACACCTTC. Protein sequence: CASSRRRATGLAGYTF.

The chain is built from TRBV5-1 and TRBJ1-2, with a weak D call TRBD1 (5 bases). Trimming took 4 bases from V and 8 from J, leaving 15 bases between them. This CDR3 has 13 residues. Per germline, CDR1 SGHRS and CDR2 YFSETQ. The CDR3 loop is CASSHDSLGGYTF. The CDR3 DNA sequence: TGCGCCAGCAGCCACGACAGCCTTGGGGGCTACACCTTC.

This clone is a singleton in its sample. The chain employs TRBV10-3 and TRBJ2-1; D is possibly TRBD2 (6 bases). CDR3 length: 13 residues. The germline gives CDR1 ENHRY, CDR2 SYGVKD. Between the trimmed V and J ends, which lost 7 bases and 11 bases, there was a span of 18 bases. The CDR3 DNA sequence: TGTGCCATCACAACATCGGGGGTCACAAAGCAGTTCTTC. It translates to CAITTSGVTKQFF.

The V and J genes are TRBV10-3 and TRBJ1-3, with a possible D match to TRBD1 (5 bases). The CDR3 sequence is 14 residues long. Germline lookup yields CDR1 ENHRY and CDR2 SYGVKD. V was trimmed by 4 bases and J by 0 bases, leaving 7 bases between them. For the CDR3, the DNA is TGTGCCATCAGTGCAGGGATCTCTGGAAACACCATATATTTT. The encoded protein is CAISAGISGNTIYF.

V gene TRBV5-4 combines with J gene TRBJ2-3; possible D gene TRBD1, 8 bases. The germline V gene has CDR1 SGHNT and CDR2 YYREEE (reference sequence). The germline V and J ends were trimmed by 4 bases and 6 bases, with 18 bases remaining between them. CDR3 length: 15 residues. The CDR3: CASSPFGQGGDTQYF. The CDR3 nucleotides read TGTGCCAGCAGCCCATTCGGACAGGGAGGGGATACGCAGTATTTT.

V and J are TRBV5-4 and TRBJ1-1; the match to TRBD1 covers 8 bases. The V gene's germline CDR1 is SGHNT and CDR2 YYREEE (reference sequence). This CDR3 comprises 14 residues. J gave up 4 bases and V 4 bases, and 6 bases lay outside the gene matches. The CDR3 DNA follows: TGTGCCAGCAGCAGGTACAGGGGGACCACTGAAGCTTTCTTT. Translation gives CASSRYRGTTEAFF.

The genes are TRBV4-1 and TRBJ2-1; D not resolved. CDR1 is MGHRA and CDR2 is YSYEKL in the germline V gene. This CDR3 has 16 residues. V was pared by 0 bases and J by 4 bases, with 13 bases between. DNA of the CDR3: TGCGCCAGCAGCCAAGATTGGCGGTACCAGTACAATGAGCAGTTCTTC. Translation: CASSQDWRYQYNEQFF.

This clone has only one observation. The CDR3 nucleotides are TGTGCCAGCAGCTCCTTAGCGGGAGGCTCCTACAATGAGCAGTTCTTC. This translates into CASSSLAGGSYNEQFF. The chain recombines TRBV7-9 with TRBJ2-1; 10 nucleotides line up with TRBD2. V shed 4 bases, J shed 0 bases, and the junction held 3 bases outside the gene matches. Looked up from germline, CDR1 is SEHNR and CDR2 is FQNEAQ (reference sequence). The CDR3 length is 16 residues.

V is TRBV2 and J is TRBJ2-1, with TRBD1 matching 9 bases. There are 15 residues in the CDR3. The V segment lost 8 bases and the J segment 8 bases; nucleotides outside the gene matches: 13. Looked up from germline, CDR1 is SNHLY and CDR2 is FYNNEI. The CDR3 DNA follows: TGTGCCAGCCCACTCTTAGGACAGGGGCCGGATGAGCAGTTCTTC. This sequence encodes CASPLLGQGPDEQFF.

The rearrangement uses TRBV27 and TRBJ2-5, with 8 bases that match TRBD2. The CDR3 sequence is 15 residues long. Germline V gene data show CDR1 as MNHEY and CDR2 as SMNVEV (reference sequence). Losses at the gene ends were 7 bases for V and 0 bases for J; bases not matched to a gene: 7. CDR3 coding DNA: TGTGCCAGCAAACAGAGCGGGGGTTACCAAGAGACCCAGTACTTC. Translation: CASKQSGGYQETQYF.

This chain uses TRBV6-5 with TRBJ1-1, with D unresolved. The germline V and J ends were trimmed by 3 bases and 7 bases, with 6 bases remaining between them. This CDR3 comprises 11 residues. Germline lookup yields CDR1 MNHEY and CDR2 SVGAGI. The CDR3, as DNA: TGTGCCAGCAGTTATCAGTTTGAAGCTTTCTTT. Residues: CASSYQFEAFF.

The chain links TRBV7-2 to TRBJ2-3; TRBD2 matches 8 bases. V trimming: 1 base; J trimming: 2 bases; junction bases outside the gene matches: 2. The CDR3 extends over 15 amino acids. Germline CDR1 reads SGHTA; CDR2 reads FQGNSA. Written as DNA, the CDR3 is TGTGCCAGCAGCTTAGGTAGCGGGGCCACAGATACGCAGTATTTT. This encodes CASSLGSGATDTQYF.